This section outlines one T cell receptor beta chain sequence together with its context. Within the sample, other DNA sequences also encode this same CDR3. This sample stems from a study of shared clonotypes between healthy human individuals. Positively selected for CCR7, the CD45RO-negative cells used as naive CD8 cells excluded terminally differentiated effector memory CD45RA+ cells. Donors, without exception, were Caucasian adults residing in Nashville, Tennessee. This CDR3 comprises 12 residues. V was trimmed by 6 bases and J by 5 bases, leaving 10 bases between them. In germline, CDR1 is MNHEY, CDR2 SVGAGI. Data came from immunoSEQ multiplex PCR; TCRdb stores just in-frame clones and leaves some out. The table lists about 2,100,000 clones, 93% of them singletons, with roughly 1.7% in the top ten.

The sequence derives from a man younger than 35 in good health. Some clones in this sample may be carry-over from other donors' samples. Sequences were obtained from naive CD8+ T cells from PBMCs. The genes are TRBV6-5 and TRBJ1-1, with D hard to call. CDR3 loop: CASRAGGTEAFF. In DNA, the CDR3 is TGTGCCAGCAGAGCGGGAGGGACTGAAGCTTTCTTT.